One sample yielded the 15 T cell receptor beta chains listed below, sequenced in a study of CD8+ T cells in alopecia areata. Noted treatment: oral pan-JAK inhibitor, 5-10 mg twice daily. The authors extracted RNA and reverse transcribed it into cDNA as the sequencing template. The table came from immunoSEQ multiplex PCR; TCRdb's copy has only in-frame clones and leaves some out. Of 200,000 to 250,000 clones listed, 50% to 75% are singletons. The sequences come from CD4+ T cells sorted from blood, collected at week 4, from a patient treated with tofacitinib. These receptors were taken from a human donor with alopecia areata.

The CDR3 region is CASSPGLARYNEQFF. In DNA, the CDR3 is TGTGCCAGCAGCCCGGGACTAGCGAGATACAATGAGCAGTTCTTC. V is TRBV7-2 and J is TRBJ2-1, with 10 nucleotides matching TRBD2. Germline V gene sequence: CDR1 SGHTA, CDR2 FQGNSA. The CDR3 totals 15 residues. Germline trimming cut 5 bases from V and 4 bases from J; bases unmatched to any gene: 5.

The rearrangement uses TRBV11-3 and TRBJ2-7; no reliable D call. Trimming removed 3 bases from V and 5 bases from J, with 11 bases in between. The CDR3 covers 13 residues. Germline CDR1 and CDR2: SGHNT and YENEEA. The CDR3 sequence is CASSLARPDEQYF. The DNA for the CDR3 is TGTGCCAGCAGCTTGGCGCGCCCGGACGAGCAGTACTTC.

The rearrangement uses TRBV7-2 and TRBJ2-5; D remains unclear. This CDR3 has 15 amino acids. Trimming cost V 0 bases and J 1 base, with 9 bases left between them. Germline lookup yields CDR1 SGHTA and CDR2 FQGNSA. For the CDR3, the DNA is TGTGCCAGCAGCTTAGCGTGGGCAGCCCAAGAGACCCAGTACTTC. Protein: CASSLAWAAQETQYF.

This clone was detected only a few times. The genes are TRBV6-1 and TRBJ1-2; D may be TRBD1 (5 bases). Germline V gene sequence: CDR1 MNHNS, CDR2 SASEGT. This CDR3 has 13 residues. Trimming took 2 bases from V and 3 from J, leaving 7 bases between them. The CDR3 nucleotides are TGTGCCAGCAGTGAAAGGGGTGACTATGGCTACACCTTC. Its protein product is CASSERGDYGYTF.

The chain has TRBV5-6 and TRBJ1-2; possibly TRBD1 for D (6 bases). The CDR3 loop spans 14 amino acids. The germline V and J ends were trimmed by 4 bases and 8 bases, with 18 bases remaining between them. Germline values: CDR1 SGHDT, CDR2 YYEEEE. CDR3 sequence: CASSHPPGHQGYTF. In nucleotides, the CDR3 is TGTGCCAGCAGCCACCCACCGGGACACCAGGGCTACACCTTC. The complete variable domain, with remaining parts taken from reference TRBV5-6 and TRBJ1-2, reads DAGVTQSPTHLIKTRGQQVTLRCSPKSGHDTVSWYQQALGQGPQFIFQYYEEEERQRGNFPDRFSGHQFPNYSSELNVNALLLGDSALYLCASSHPPGHQGYTFGSGTRLTVV.

J is TRBJ1-2 and V is TRBV6-6; 8 nucleotides match TRBD1. The CDR3 is made up of 15 amino acids. The junction had 11 bases not matched to a gene; V was cut back by 8 bases and J by 3 bases. Germline values: CDR1 MNHNY, CDR2 SVGAGI (reference sequence). The CDR3 DNA sequence: TGTGCCAGCTCGACAGGGGCCCTACCTGACTATGGCTACACCTTC. It is translated as CASSTGALPDYGYTF.

The chain couples TRBV2 to TRBJ2-1, with 7 bases lining up with TRBD1. The V gene's germline CDR1 is SNHLY and CDR2 FYNNEI. The V gene end was trimmed by 4 bases and the J gene end by 6 bases; junction bases not matched to a gene: 3. CDR3 length: 13 amino acids. This CDR3 reads CASSGQGANEQFF. The CDR3 region has the DNA TGTGCCAGCAGTGGACAGGGTGCCAATGAGCAGTTCTTC.

V is TRBV5-6 and J is TRBJ2-5, with TRBD2 matching over 11 bases. V lost 3 bases to trimming and J lost 6 bases; unmatched junction nucleotides: 4. The CDR3 totals 14 residues. Germline CDR1 SGHDT, CDR2 YYEEEE. The DNA for the CDR3 is TGTGCCAGCAGCTCTACTAGCGGGGGACAGACCCAGTACTTC. It encodes CASSSTSGGQTQYF.

The chain has TRBV5-1 and TRBJ2-5; D possibly uses TRBD1 or TRBD2 (5 bases each). CDR1 is SGHRS, CDR2 YFSETQ, per germline. Trimming shortened V by 2 bases and J by 2 bases, and 13 bases separated the two germline ends. The CDR3 spans 15 residues. CDR3: CASSFQSGGQETQYF. The CDR3 DNA sequence: TGCGCCAGCAGCTTCCAGTCTGGGGGACAAGAGACCCAGTACTTC.

In the case of this clone: Other DNA sequences from this sample encode an identical CDR3 as well. V gene TRBV30 combines with J gene TRBJ1-3, with D unresolved. This CDR3 has 11 residues. The ends were cut back, 3 bases at V and 3 bases at J, with 3 bases in the middle. Germline values: CDR1 GTSNPN, CDR2 SVGIG (reference sequence). Written as DNA, the CDR3 is TGTGCCTGGAGCGTTGGAAACACCATATATTTT. Amino acids: CAWSVGNTIYF.

V usage is TRBV29-1 and J usage is TRBJ1-2; unclear D gene. Trimming left V 6 bases short and J 2 bases short, with 10 bases between. Germline V gives CDR1 SQVTM, CDR2 ANQGSEA. The CDR3 is made up of 12 amino acids. CDR3 protein: CSVAELNYGYTF. The CDR3 DNA is TGCAGCGTCGCCGAGTTGAACTATGGCTACACCTTC.

The rearrangement links TRBV5-1 to TRBJ2-7; no reliable D call. The CDR3 covers 15 residues. The V end was cut by 1 base, the J end by 0 bases, with 11 bases between. Per the germline V gene, CDR1 is SGHRS and CDR2 is YFSETQ. CDR3 loop: CASSLRAGSSYEQYF. Written as DNA, the CDR3 is TGCGCCAGCAGCTTGAGGGCAGGTAGCTCCTACGAGCAGTACTTC.

The J gene is TRBJ2-6, the V gene TRBV9; 7 bases line up with TRBD1. Losses at the gene ends were 4 bases for V and 0 bases for J; bases not matched to a gene: 13. Per germline, CDR1 SGDLS and CDR2 YYNGEE. The CDR3 has 19 amino acids. In nucleotides, the CDR3 is TGTGCCAGCAGCCCTAAGGCCGGGACAGCGAACTCTGGGGCCAACGTCCTGACTTTC. It specifies CASSPKAGTANSGANVLTF. The whole variable domain, remainder taken from reference TRBV9 and TRBJ2-6, is DSGVTQTPKHLITATGQRVTLRCSPRSGDLSVYWYQQSLDQGLQFLIQYYNGEERAKGNILERFSAQQFPDLHSELNLSSLELGDSALYFCASSPKAGTANSGANVLTFGAGSRLTVL.

CDR3 region: CASSPGTTILTDEQYF. CDR3 nucleotides: TGTGCCAGCAGCCCCGGGACAACTATCCTCACGGACGAGCAGTACTTC. The rearrangement uses TRBV9 and TRBJ2-7; weak D call: TRBD1 (6 bases). The CDR3 runs to 16 residues. CDR1 is SGDLS and CDR2 is YYNGEE in the germline V gene. The germline V and J ends were trimmed by 4 bases and 5 bases, with 22 bases remaining between them.

The rearrangement links TRBV6-5 to TRBJ2-1; D unresolved. Germline CDR1 is MNHEY and CDR2 is SVGAGI. Trimming took off 8 bases at V and 3 bases at J, with 8 bases between the two ends. This CDR3 has 12 amino acids. CDR3 DNA: TGTGCCAGCTCTCCGGGCTACAATGAGCAGTTCTTC. Protein product: CASSPGYNEQFF.